What follows are 21 T cell receptor beta chains derived from one specimen sequenced in a study of a mutant IDH1 vaccine in newly diagnosed glioma. The method was immunoSEQ multiplex PCR; TCRdb's version includes in-frame clones alone and lacks a portion of them. This table has about 32,000 clones, about four fifths appearing once. Their recognized antigens are unknown. Time point here: week 35, safety follow-up. With topical imiquimod, each dose of the vaccine consisted of 300 ug of mutant IDH1 20-mer peptide. The specimen comprised PBMCs, sampled from a glioma patient whose treatment included an IDH1 peptide vaccine. These receptors came from a middle-aged man with glioma. Some clones in this sample may be carry-over from other donors' samples.

The chain uses TRBV9 and TRBJ1-3; TRBD1 agrees at 7 bases. The CDR3 loop spans 15 amino acids. Germline CDR1 SGDLS, CDR2 YYNGEE. Trimming cost V 1 base and J 6 bases; bases outside gene matches: 7. The CDR3 loop reads CASSVQGGWENTIYF. The CDR3 region has the DNA TGTGCCAGCAGCGTACAAGGGGGCTGGGAAAACACCATATATTTT.

The genes are TRBV30 and TRBJ1-3; TRBD1 might be the D (5 bases). Between the trimmed V and J ends, which lost 2 bases and 3 bases, there was a span of 14 bases. Germline CDR1 is GTSNPN and CDR2 is SVGIG (reference sequence). This CDR3 contains 15 residues. DNA of the CDR3: TGTGCCTGGAGTTCCTCAGGGTCTTATGGAAACACCATATATTTT. Protein sequence: CAWSSSGSYGNTIYF.

The rearrangement uses TRBV29-1 and TRBJ1-2, with no clear D. Trimming shortened V by 4 bases and J by 0 bases, and 12 bases separated the two germline ends. This CDR3 contains 14 residues. Germline loops: CDR1 SQVTM, CDR2 ANQGSEA. The CDR3 coding sequence is TGCAGCGTTGTATCTGCGAAAGCTAACTATGGCTACACCTTC. Translated, it gives CSVVSAKANYGYTF.

The chain has TRBV27 and TRBJ2-4; weak D call: TRBD2 (6 bases). From germline, CDR1 is MNHEY and CDR2 SMNVEV (reference sequence). Deletions cut 6 bases from V and 7 bases from J, with 16 bases between. The CDR3 loop spans 14 amino acids. The CDR3 sequence: CASSPSTEGNIQYF. CDR3 sequence (DNA): TGTGCCAGCAGCCCCTCCACGGAGGGGAACATTCAGTACTTC.

In its sample, this clone was seen a few times. This chain uses TRBV14 with TRBJ2-3; no firm D call. Germline V CDR1 and CDR2: SGHDN, FVKESK. The CDR3 extends over 14 amino acids. Trimming shortened V by 5 bases and J by 0 bases, and 9 bases separated the two germline ends. CDR3 nucleotide sequence: TGTGCCAGCAGCGGTCAAATTAGCACAGATACGCAGTATTTT. Amino acids: CASSGQISTDTQYF.

This clone has a handful of counts. The V and J genes are TRBV1 and TRBJ1-5. TRBV1 is flagged as a pseudogene. CDR3 length: 16 amino acids. CDR3 sequence reads: CTSRPGGQSSNQPQHF. The CDR3 DNA follows: TGCACCAGCAGGCCTGGAGGACAATCAAGCAATCAGCCCCAGCATTTT.

This chain uses TRBV11-1 with TRBJ2-2; perhaps D is TRBD1 or TRBD2 (6 bases each). The ends were cut back, 5 bases at V and 6 bases at J, with 25 bases in the middle. Germline-derived CDR1 and CDR2 are SGHAT and FQDESV (reference sequence). This CDR3 is 18 amino acids long. This chain's CDR3 is CASSRPWGYLGGPGELFF. DNA for the CDR3: TGTGCCAGCAGCCGCCCCTGGGGTTACCTGGGGGGCCCCGGGGAGCTGTTTTTT.

The chain is built from TRBV5-6 and TRBJ2-3; D is undetermined. The CDR3 is 11 amino acids. Germline CDR1 SGHDT, CDR2 YYEEEE. V lost 6 bases and J 8 bases, leaving 10 bases between the germline ends. CDR3 in amino acids: CASTFDLTQYF. The CDR3 coding sequence is TGTGCCAGCACGTTTGACCTTACGCAGTATTTT.

This clone was detected only a few times. J is TRBJ1-3 and V is TRBV4-1, with 7 bases fitting TRBD1. Germline CDR1 MGHRA, CDR2 YSYEKL. V lost 1 base and J lost 0; bases outside the gene matches: 9. CDR3 length: 18 amino acids. The CDR3 DNA reads as TGCGCCAGCAGCCAAGGCCTGACGGGACAGTTCTCTGGAAACACCATATATTTT. It encodes CASSQGLTGQFSGNTIYF.

This clone was counted between two and nine times. V is TRBV4-2 and J is TRBJ1-2; 8 nucleotides line up with TRBD1. CDR1 and CDR2 (germline): LGHNA, YNFKEQ. The CDR3 runs 14 residues. Losses at the gene ends were 7 bases for V and 4 bases for J; bases not matched to a gene: 8. CDR3 loop: CASNIQGGSYGYTF. The DNA of the CDR3 is TGTGCCAGCAACATACAGGGGGGCTCCTATGGCTACACCTTC.

CDR3 amino acids: CASSVTATNTEAFF. The CDR3 nucleotides are TGTGCCAGCAGCGTGACAGCCACCAACACTGAAGCTTTCTTT. V usage is TRBV9 and J usage is TRBJ1-1; maybe TRBD1 (5 bases). V shed 2 bases and J shed 2 bases, with 10 bases lying between them. In germline, CDR1 is SGDLS, CDR2 YYNGEE. The CDR3 has 14 amino acids.

The rearrangement uses TRBV10-3 and TRBJ2-1, with TRBD2 matching over 11 bases. Germline lookup yields CDR1 ENHRY and CDR2 SYGVKD. Unmatched junction bases numbered 7, after V lost 8 bases and J lost 10 bases. The CDR3 runs to 13 residues. The CDR3 region is CAIGGSGGDEQFF. CDR3 nucleotides: TGTGCCATCGGCGGTAGCGGGGGGGACGAGCAGTTCTTC.

The chain couples TRBV5-8 to TRBJ2-7, with D maybe TRBD1 (5 bases). Germline V gives CDR1 SGHTS, CDR2 YDEGEE. The CDR3 length is 14 residues. V was shortened by 0 bases and J by 2 bases, with 9 bases between the two germline ends. CDR3 sequence reads: CASSLVDSPYEQYF. DNA of the CDR3: TGTGCCAGCAGCTTGGTCGACAGTCCCTACGAGCAGTACTTC. The entire variable domain, with the rest obtained from reference TRBV5-8 and TRBJ2-7, is as follows: EAGVTQSPTHLIKTRGQQATLRCSPISGHTSVYWYQQALGLGLQFLLWYDEGEERNRGNFPPRFSGRQFPNYSSELNVNALELEDSALYLCASSLVDSPYEQYFGPGTRLTVT.

In its sample, this clone was seen a few times. This chain uses TRBV10-1 with TRBJ1-5; D is uncertain. This CDR3 has 15 residues. The V end was cut by 2 bases, the J end by 6 bases, with 14 bases between. Germline-derived CDR1 and CDR2 are WNHNN and SYGVQD (reference sequence). CDR3 nucleotides: TGCGCCAGCAGTGAGACCCTACCCCCCCCTCAGCCCCAGCATTTT. It yields the protein CASSETLPPPQPQHF.

The gene calls are TRBV2 and TRBJ2-1, with 11 bases that match TRBD1. The V gene's germline CDR1 is SNHLY and CDR2 FYNNEI. The CDR3 covers 14 residues. V gave up 7 bases and J gave up 9 bases; unmatched junction bases: 8. CDR3 coding DNA: TGTGCCAGCACCCTCGGACAGGGGGCTGGTGAGCAGTTCTTC. Protein product: CASTLGQGAGEQFF. The variable domain in full, completed from reference TRBV2 and TRBJ2-1, reads EPEVTQTPSHQVTQMGQEVILRCVPISNHLYFYWYRQILGQKVEFLVSFYNNEISEKSEIFDDQFSVERPDGSNFTLKIRSTKLEDSAMYFCASTLGQGAGEQFFGPGTRLTVL.

The CDR3 is CASSLGQGNYEQYF. DNA of the CDR3: TGCGCCAGCAGCTTGGGACAGGGGAACTACGAGCAGTACTTC. The V and J genes are TRBV5-1 and TRBJ2-7; 8 bases are shared with TRBD1. CDR3 length equals 14 residues. Germline CDR1 reads SGHRS; CDR2 reads YFSETQ. The V gene end was trimmed by 0 bases and the J gene end by 3 bases; junction bases not matched to a gene: 2.

The rearrangement uses TRBV6-5 and TRBJ1-5; no definite D call. From germline, CDR1 is MNHEY and CDR2 SVGAGI. Deletions cut 2 bases from V and 1 base from J, with 6 bases between. CDR3 length equals 14 residues. CDR3 DNA sequence: TGTGCCAGCAGTTACAGGAGGAGCAATCAGCCCCAGCATTTT. Residues: CASSYRRSNQPQHF.

V and J are TRBV2 and TRBJ2-5, with a possible D match to TRBD2 (6 bases). The CDR3 runs to 13 residues. Trimming cost V 4 bases and J 1 base, with 7 bases left between them. Germline V gene lookup returns CDR1 SNHLY and CDR2 FYNNEI. DNA of the CDR3: TGTGCCAGCAGTGGGGACTCCCAAGAGACCCAGTACTTC. It is translated as CASSGDSQETQYF.

V gene TRBV9 combines with J gene TRBJ1-1; 8 positions agree with TRBD1. The CDR3 spans 16 residues. V dropped 0 bases and J dropped 3; count of bases not matched to a gene: 7. Germline V gene lookup returns CDR1 SGDLS and CDR2 YYNGEE. The CDR3 is CASSVDLQGDDTEAFF. The CDR3 DNA follows: TGTGCCAGCAGCGTAGACCTACAGGGGGATGACACTGAAGCTTTCTTT.

There are a few counts of this clone. This chain joins TRBV15 and TRBJ1-5, with D uncertain. The V gene's germline CDR1 is LNHNV and CDR2 YYDKDF (reference sequence). Trimming left V 3 bases short and J 4 bases short, with 7 bases between. The CDR3 totals 13 residues. The CDR3 loop reads CATSREANQPQHF. DNA for the CDR3: TGTGCCACCAGCAGGGAGGCTAATCAGCCCCAGCATTTT.

The rearrangement joins TRBV28 to TRBJ2-7; 12 nucleotides line up with TRBD2. The length of the CDR3 is 15 residues. Germline trimming cut 5 bases from V and 6 bases from J; bases unmatched to any gene: 8. The V gene's germline CDR1 is MDHEN and CDR2 SYDVKM. The CDR3 DNA is TGTGCCAGCAGTCCTCTAGCGGGGGGGCCCTTCGAGCAGTACTTC. Encoded protein: CASSPLAGGPFEQYF.